This is a list of T cell receptor beta chains from one sample in a study of blood T cells in healthy people across ages. MiXCR, run by TCRdb on the 5' RACE reads, gives a single entry per CDR3 protein. The sample lists hundreds of thousands of distinct CDR3 sequences; under 70% were seen once. The specimen sequenced was blood. These receptors all come from a man in his sixties in good health. Both conserved end residues are part of each CDR3. A D gene is named only where the DNA matches it firmly. Clone size is not always given. Where it is, it says once, few, many or a class for expanded clones.

CDR3nt: TGCGCCAGCAGCCAAGAGACTAGCGGGGGGACGAATGAGCAGTTCTTC
CDR3aa: CASSQETSGGTNEQFF
d_gene: TRBD2
v_gene: TRBV4-1
j_gene: TRBJ2-1
abundance: NA

CDR3nt: TGCGCCAGCAGCTTGCTCGGGGGAGGAAACATTCAGTACTTC
CDR3aa: CASSLLGGGNIQYF
d_gene: NA
v_gene: TRBV5-1
j_gene: TRBJ2-4
abundance: many

CDR3nt: TGTGCCAGCAGTTTTGGTAATTCACCCCTCCACTTT
CDR3aa: CASSFGNSPLHF
d_gene: NA
v_gene: TRBV12-3/TRBV12-4
j_gene: TRBJ1-6
abundance: NA

CDR3nt: TGTGCCACCAGCAGAGAGGTGGGAGATATTTTGCTAGTCAAAAACATTCAGTACTTC
CDR3aa: CATSREVGDILLVKNIQYF
d_gene: NA
v_gene: TRBV15
j_gene: TRBJ2-4
abundance: NA

CDR3nt: TGTGCCAGCAGTGCGGACAGGGGCTGGGAGACCCAGTACTTC
CDR3aa: CASSADRGWETQYF
d_gene: TRBD1
v_gene: TRBV2
j_gene: TRBJ2-5
abundance: few

CDR3nt: TGTGCCAGCAGCTTGGCCGGGACAGGGGGCGAGACCCAGTACTTC
CDR3aa: CASSLAGTGGETQYF
d_gene: TRBD1
v_gene: TRBV5-6
j_gene: TRBJ2-5
abundance: few

CDR3nt: TGTGCCAGCAGACCGGACAGGGGGCAGTACGAGCAGTACTTC
CDR3aa: CASRPDRGQYEQYF
d_gene: TRBD1
v_gene: TRBV28
j_gene: TRBJ2-7
abundance: NA

CDR3nt: TGTGCCAGCAGCACCCAGGGACTGGACCAGTTTGAGCAGTTCTTC
CDR3aa: CASSTQGLDQFEQFF
d_gene: NA
v_gene: TRBV21-1
j_gene: TRBJ2-1
abundance: NA

CDR3nt: TGTGCCAGCAGTCTCGCGCAGGGAGACTACAATGAGCAGTTCTTC
CDR3aa: CASSLAQGDYNEQFF
d_gene: NA
v_gene: TRBV27
j_gene: TRBJ2-1
abundance: NA

CDR3nt: TGTGCCAGCAGTCCCGGACAGGACGAGCAGTACTTC
CDR3aa: CASSPGQDEQYF
d_gene: TRBD1
v_gene: TRBV27
j_gene: TRBJ2-7
abundance: NA

CDR3nt: TGCGCCAGCAGCTACGGACAGAGCTCCTATAATTCACCCCTCCACTTT
CDR3aa: CASSYGQSSYNSPLHF
d_gene: NA
v_gene: TRBV5-1
j_gene: TRBJ1-6
abundance: few

CDR3nt: TGTGCCAGCAGTTACTCTGGTCAGGTTAATGAAAAACTGTTTTTT
CDR3aa: CASSYSGQVNEKLFF
d_gene: NA
v_gene: TRBV6-6
j_gene: TRBJ1-4
abundance: NA

CDR3nt: TGCGCCAGCAGCCCTGGACTAGCGGGGGCCACAGATACGCAGTATTTT
CDR3aa: CASSPGLAGATDTQYF
d_gene: TRBD2
v_gene: TRBV5-1
j_gene: TRBJ2-3
abundance: few

CDR3nt: TGTGCCAGCACCCCGTATGGAGAAAACTATGGCTACACCTTC
CDR3aa: CASTPYGENYGYTF
d_gene: NA
v_gene: TRBV25-1
j_gene: TRBJ1-2
abundance: NA

CDR3nt: TGTGCCAGCATGGCGGGGGTAGCCAAAAACATTCAGTACTTC
CDR3aa: CASMAGVAKNIQYF
d_gene: TRBD2
v_gene: TRBV27
j_gene: TRBJ2-4
abundance: NA

CDR3nt: TGCAGTGCTCGGGGAGCCACTAGCACAGATACGCAGTATTTT
CDR3aa: CSARGATSTDTQYF
d_gene: NA
v_gene: TRBV20-1
j_gene: TRBJ2-3
abundance: NA

CDR3nt: TGTGCCACCAGCAGAGTTGGCCAGGCCCAACTAGCCAAAAACATTCAGTACTTC
CDR3aa: CATSRVGQAQLAKNIQYF
d_gene: NA
v_gene: TRBV15
j_gene: TRBJ2-4
abundance: NA